This T cell receptor beta chain was found in a study of control samples from healthy donors and cancer patients. Method: immunoSEQ multiplex PCR; TCRdb's copy keeps in-frame clones and lacks some. The top ten clones hold under 2% of a sample with about 54,000 clones, 95% to 96% of them seen once. The germline gives CDR1 SGHAT, CDR2 FQNNGV. Trimming took off 1 base at V and 5 bases at J, with 8 bases between the two ends. The CDR3 runs to 13 residues. The source of this sequence is a woman aged 25 to 45 in good health. Sample: blood. The J gene is TRBJ1-1, the V gene TRBV11-2; D ambiguous. CDR3 sequence reads: CASSLGPQTEAFF. In nucleotides, the CDR3 is TGTGCCAGCAGCTTAGGGCCGCAAACTGAAGCTTTCTTT. The whole variable domain, remainder taken from reference TRBV11-2 and TRBJ1-1, is EAGVAQSPRYKIIEKRQSVAFWCNPISGHATLYWYQQILGQGPKLLIQFQNNGVVDDSQLPKDRFSAERLKGVDSTLKIQPAKLEDSAVYLCASSLGPQTEAFFGQGTRLTVV.